What follows describes a single T cell receptor (beta chain). The antigen remains undetermined. These data come from a study of post-analysis software for immune sequencing data. Whole-study context: Several disease courses (relapsing-remitting, secondary progressive and progressive-relapsing) of multiple sclerosis were included. Study-level points and caveats: Batch-mates among the samples co-clustered strongly by F measure. Versus controls, multiple sclerosis patients showed significantly lower diversity (normalized Chao1).

Incorporated into the TCR beta cDNA libraries were unique molecular identifiers, which served to reduce PCR and sequencing biases. The source material, roughly 0.9 to 11 million T cells, gave rise to approximately 520,000 cDNA molecules. MiXCR was run by TCRdb on the PCR reads, yielding one entry per CDR3 protein. Among about 680,000 distinct CDR3 sequences listed, about 60% were seen once. The sequenced material came from blood. This TCR was sampled from a girl aged 2 to 10 with multiple sclerosis.

CDR3 loop: CASVGDNHYNEQFF. CDR3 sequence (DNA): TGTGCCAGCGTAGGGGATAACCACTACAATGAGCAGTTCTTC. The V call is TRBV12-3 or TRBV12-4, the J call TRBJ2-1; maybe TRBD1 (5 bases). CDR3 size: 14 residues. V was cut by 8 bases and J by 3 bases, with 14 bases left in between.